Listed here are 12 T cell receptor beta chains from one sample, sequenced in a study of ipilimumab plus nivolumab after autologous stem cell transplantation. Produced via immunoSEQ multiplex PCR; TCRdb's table is partial and in-frame only. This sample has 15,000 to 20,000 clones, with roughly four fifths found just once. The specimen was PBMCs, collected in a trial of ipilimumab plus nivolumab as post-transplant consolidation. Receptor source: a male donor with diffuse large B-cell lymphoma.

In regard to this clone: Given a much more abundant clone one base away, this may be a read error. This same CDR3 is encoded by further DNA sequences in the sample. CDR3 sequence (DNA): TGTGCCAGCAGTTTGGTTAATGAGCAGTTCTTC. This sequence encodes CASSLVNEQFF. This chain joins TRBV28 and TRBJ2-1, with unresolved D. V lost 3 bases to trimming and J lost 7 bases, with 4 bases between them. The germline CDR1 and CDR2 sequences are MDHEN and SYDVKM. The CDR3 has 11 residues.

The chain carries TRBV5-8 and TRBJ2-7; a weak D match, TRBD2 (5 bases). V was cut by 4 bases and J by 2 bases, with 19 bases left in between. The CDR3 totals 16 residues. The germline CDR1 and CDR2 sequences are SGHTS and YDEGEE. The CDR3 nucleotides are TGTGCCAGCAGCCCCTCCGGGGTAGGATGGGCCTACGAGCAGTACTTC. The encoded protein is CASSPSGVGWAYEQYF.

This clone was counted a few times. This chain joins TRBV29-1 and TRBJ2-1, with 11 bases that match TRBD2. The length of the CDR3 is 15 residues. Looked up from germline, CDR1 is SQVTM and CDR2 is ANQGSEA. V trimming: 7 bases; J trimming: 0 bases; junction bases outside the gene matches: 5. CDR3: CSGVAGGSSYNEQFF. The CDR3 DNA sequence: TGCAGCGGTGTAGCGGGGGGGAGCTCCTACAATGAGCAGTTCTTC.

This sequence joins TRBV15 and TRBJ1-3; 7 bases fit TRBD1. Trimming removed 6 bases from V and 1 base from J; junction bases left unmatched: 12. This CDR3 contains 17 residues. Germline loops: CDR1 LNHNV, CDR2 YYDKDF (reference sequence). This CDR3 reads CATRKDQGGVSGNTIYF. The CDR3, as DNA: TGTGCCACCAGGAAGGACCAGGGGGGAGTATCTGGAAACACCATATATTTT.

This chain joins TRBV5-1 and TRBJ1-1; no clear D. The CDR3 sequence is 15 residues long. V was shortened by 2 bases and J by 2 bases, with 13 bases between the two germline ends. Per germline, CDR1 SGHRS and CDR2 YFSETQ. CDR3 nucleotide sequence: TGCGCCAGCAGCTTTTTGGCGGGGAGAAACACTGAAGCTTTCTTT. Residues: CASSFLAGRNTEAFF.

The chain links TRBV9 to TRBJ2-2; D gene ambiguous. Trimming removed 0 bases at V and 1 base at J, with 4 bases between. The CDR3 length is 14 residues. Germline loops: CDR1 SGDLS, CDR2 YYNGEE. The CDR3 coding sequence is TGTGCCAGCAGCGTAGCTAGGAACACCGGGGAGCTGTTTTTT. It is translated as CASSVARNTGELFF.

This clone was found once. This chain links TRBV7-9 with TRBJ2-2; tentatively, D is TRBD2 (6 bases). This CDR3 has 16 residues. Germline lookup yields CDR1 SEHNR and CDR2 FQNEAQ (reference sequence). Trimming left V 3 bases short and J 7 bases short, with 18 bases between. The CDR3 DNA sequence: TGTGCCAGCAGCTTGGCTGCGGGGCTCGAGGGCGGGGAGCTGTTTTTT. The encoded protein is CASSLAAGLEGGELFF.

The chain combines TRBV5-1 with TRBJ2-7; no clear D gene. V lost 0 bases to trimming and J lost 0 bases, with 16 bases between them. This CDR3 contains 17 residues. The germline gives CDR1 SGHRS, CDR2 YFSETQ. CDR3 coding DNA: TGCGCCAGCAGCTTGGATGGGAATTACCGGCCCTCCTACGAGCAGTACTTC. Translating it yields CASSLDGNYRPSYEQYF.

The V gene is TRBV4-3, the J gene TRBJ2-7; D gene unclear. This CDR3 is 15 amino acids long. V was pared by 0 bases and J by 1 base, with 10 bases between. Germline assignment: CDR1 LGHNA and CDR2 YSLEER. CDR3 residues: CASSQDRADSYEQYF. CDR3 bases: TGCGCCAGCAGCCAAGATCGGGCGGATTCCTACGAGCAGTACTTC.

This sequence joins TRBV4-2 and TRBJ2-3; 7 nucleotides line up with TRBD1. Germline CDR1 is LGHNA and CDR2 is YNFKEQ. The CDR3 contains 15 residues. After removal of 0 bases from V and 6 bases from J, the junction contained 6 bases not matched to a gene. This chain's CDR3 is CASSQDPQGKDTQYF. In nucleotides, the CDR3 is TGTGCCAGCAGCCAAGATCCACAGGGGAAGGATACGCAGTATTTT.

As to this clone: Other DNA sequences of this sample code for an identical CDR3. V usage is TRBV28 and J usage is TRBJ2-7; unclear D gene. Germline CDR1 and CDR2: MDHEN and SYDVKM. V lost 2 bases and J lost 5, with 4 bases in between. This CDR3 has 11 residues. The CDR3 DNA sequence: TGTGCCAGCAGTTTAGTGAACGAGCAGTACTTC. Translating gives CASSLVNEQYF.

The rearrangement uses TRBV9 and TRBJ2-3; perhaps TRBD1 as D (5 bases). The CDR3 contains 13 residues. The germline V gene has CDR1 SGDLS and CDR2 YYNGEE. The V and J ends lost 8 bases and 4 bases respectively, with 14 bases between them. The DNA for the CDR3 is TGTGCCAGGAAACAGGCCCCCGCAGATACGCAGTATTTT. Its protein product is CARKQAPADTQYF.